These 14 T cell receptor beta chains came from one sample sequenced in a study of graft-versus-host responses after intestinal transplantation. The table came from immunoSEQ multiplex PCR; TCRdb's copy has only in-frame clones and leaves some out. The sample holds about 110,000 clones, 85% to 95% seen once. Their specific antigens are unknown. The sequencing here drew on unstimulated CD8+ T cells sorted from spleen or lymph node cells, taken before transplant. Receptor source: a human donor who was the organ donor for an intestinal transplant.

The CDR3 loop is CASSLETVAYEQYF. The CDR3 DNA follows: TGTGCCAGCAGCTTAGAGACTGTTGCCTACGAGCAGTACTTC. This chain connects TRBV7-9 to TRBJ2-7; D call uncertain. Germline values: CDR1 SEHNR, CDR2 FQNEAQ (reference sequence). CDR3 length: 14 amino acids. The V gene lost 1 base and the J gene lost 2 bases, with 9 bases spanning the gap.

This rearrangement joins TRBV4-1 to TRBJ2-7; D call uncertain. The CDR3 totals 13 residues. With 4 bases removed from V and 0 bases from J, the gap between germline ends came to 7 bases. Germline-derived CDR1 and CDR2 are MGHRA and YSYEKL. The CDR3 loop reads CASSLDGSYEQYF. The CDR3 coding sequence is TGCGCCAGCAGCCTAGACGGCTCCTACGAGCAGTACTTC.

The chain uses TRBV7-9 and TRBJ2-1, with 9 bases identical to TRBD2. The V gene's germline CDR1 is SEHNR and CDR2 FQNEAQ (reference sequence). The V gene end was trimmed by 5 bases and the J gene end by 6 bases; junction bases not matched to a gene: 17. This CDR3 contains 18 residues. CDR3 region: CASSPPAGGVGKINEQFF. The CDR3 DNA follows: TGTGCCAGCAGCCCCCCAGCGGGGGGAGTCGGGAAAATCAATGAGCAGTTCTTC.

In its sample, this clone was seen a few times. The chain combines TRBV30 with TRBJ1-2; D is undetermined. Looked up from germline, CDR1 is GTSNPN and CDR2 is SVGIG (reference sequence). Trimming left V 0 bases short and J 2 bases short, with 7 bases between. This CDR3 contains 13 residues. The CDR3 sequence is CAWSVTGNYGYTF. CDR3 nucleotide sequence: TGTGCCTGGAGTGTAACCGGGAACTATGGCTACACCTTC.

The chain carries TRBV9 and TRBJ2-1, with D uncertain. Trimming left V 3 bases short and J 9 bases short, with 10 bases between. The CDR3 totals 12 residues. Germline CDR1 is SGDLS and CDR2 is YYNGEE. DNA for the CDR3: TGTGCCAGCAGCGGGATAACTTCTGAGCAGTTCTTC. Its translation is CASSGITSEQFF.

The gene calls are TRBV25-1 and TRBJ2-1; TRBD2 aligns across 10 bases. V lost 1 base and J lost 0; bases outside the gene matches: 3. Germline V gene data show CDR1 as MGHDK and CDR2 as SYGVNS. The CDR3 consists of 17 residues. This CDR3 is CASSESPSGSSYNEQFF. CDR3 nucleotide sequence: TGTGCCAGCAGTGAATCTCCTAGCGGGAGCTCCTACAATGAGCAGTTCTTC. Looking up the rest from reference TRBV25-1 and TRBJ2-1 gives the full variable domain: EADIYQTPRYLVIGTGKKITLECSQTMGHDKMYWYQQDPGMELHLIHYSYGVNSTEKGDLSSESTVSRIRTEHFPLTLESARPSHTSQYLCASSESPSGSSYNEQFFGPGTRLTVL.

The CDR3 region is CSGEGADTQYF. The CDR3 DNA is TGCAGCGGGGAGGGGGCAGATACGCAGTATTTT. J is TRBJ2-3 and V is TRBV29-1; weak D call: TRBD2 (7 bases). Deletions cut 7 bases from V and 4 bases from J, with 9 bases between. CDR1 is SQVTM and CDR2 is ANQGSEA in the germline V gene. This CDR3 has 11 amino acids.

Only one count was recorded for this clone. This chain joins TRBV6-5 and TRBJ2-4; perhaps TRBD2 as D (6 bases). The CDR3 consists of 11 residues. The V end lost 5 bases, the J end lost 11 bases, and 10 bases lay between the germline ends. CDR1 and CDR2 from the germline V gene are MNHEY and SVGAGI. In DNA form, the CDR3 reads TGTGCCAGCAGTCCGGGGGACGTTCAGTACTTC. Protein product: CASSPGDVQYF.

This chain uses TRBV4-1 with TRBJ2-2, with 7 bases identical to TRBD2. Germline V gene data show CDR1 as MGHRA and CDR2 as YSYEKL. V lost 1 base and J lost 4; bases outside the gene matches: 9. This CDR3 comprises 17 residues. Here the CDR3 DNA reads TGCGCCAGCAGCCAAGTTACGGGGGGAGGGACCACCGGGGAGCTGTTTTTT. Translating gives CASSQVTGGGTTGELFF.

V is TRBV27 and J is TRBJ2-1; D perhaps matches TRBD2 (11 bases). Looked up from germline, CDR1 is MNHEY and CDR2 is SMNVEV (reference sequence). This CDR3 comprises 15 residues. Trimming removed 6 bases at V and 7 bases at J, with 19 bases between. The CDR3 region is CASSRLAGQGNEQFF. For the CDR3, the DNA is TGTGCCAGCAGCCGACTAGCGGGACAGGGGAATGAGCAGTTCTTC.

The table lists this clone with a count of one. The chain uses TRBV19 and TRBJ2-5; 7 bases are a match to TRBD2. The CDR3 is 14 residues long. With V trimmed by 2 bases and J by 2 bases, 2 bases remained unmatched. Germline CDR1 and CDR2: LNHDA and SQIVND (reference sequence). The CDR3 protein is CASSIWGGQETQYF. The CDR3 coding sequence is TGTGCCAGTAGTATATGGGGGGGGCAAGAGACCCAGTACTTC.

The rearrangement links TRBV6-5 to TRBJ1-2; TRBD1 matches at 7 bases. Germline V lookup: CDR1 MNHEY, CDR2 SVGAGI. V lost 0 bases, J lost 6 bases, and 7 bases stayed unmatched. The CDR3 extends over 15 amino acids. The CDR3 reads CASSYSVRGGDGYTF. The CDR3 DNA reads TGTGCCAGCAGTTACTCCGTGCGAGGGGGCGATGGCTACACCTTC.

This chain joins TRBV11-2 and TRBJ2-5, with 9 bases lining up with TRBD2. CDR1 and CDR2 from the germline V gene are SGHAT and FQNNGV. V was clipped by 1 base and J by 5 bases; unmatched bases: 17. The CDR3 contains 19 residues. The CDR3 is CASSLGPRGRGGPKETQYF. CDR3 in DNA: TGTGCCAGCAGCTTAGGCCCCCGCGGGCGGGGGGGTCCGAAGGAGACCCAGTACTTC.

This chain links TRBV4-3 with TRBJ1-2; 7 nucleotides line up with TRBD1. From germline, CDR1 is LGHNA and CDR2 YSLEER. V dropped 1 base and J dropped 0; count of bases not matched to a gene: 2. The CDR3 is 15 residues long. The CDR3 reads CASSQVQGPNYGYTF. CDR3 coding DNA: TGCGCCAGCAGCCAAGTACAGGGGCCTAACTATGGCTACACCTTC.